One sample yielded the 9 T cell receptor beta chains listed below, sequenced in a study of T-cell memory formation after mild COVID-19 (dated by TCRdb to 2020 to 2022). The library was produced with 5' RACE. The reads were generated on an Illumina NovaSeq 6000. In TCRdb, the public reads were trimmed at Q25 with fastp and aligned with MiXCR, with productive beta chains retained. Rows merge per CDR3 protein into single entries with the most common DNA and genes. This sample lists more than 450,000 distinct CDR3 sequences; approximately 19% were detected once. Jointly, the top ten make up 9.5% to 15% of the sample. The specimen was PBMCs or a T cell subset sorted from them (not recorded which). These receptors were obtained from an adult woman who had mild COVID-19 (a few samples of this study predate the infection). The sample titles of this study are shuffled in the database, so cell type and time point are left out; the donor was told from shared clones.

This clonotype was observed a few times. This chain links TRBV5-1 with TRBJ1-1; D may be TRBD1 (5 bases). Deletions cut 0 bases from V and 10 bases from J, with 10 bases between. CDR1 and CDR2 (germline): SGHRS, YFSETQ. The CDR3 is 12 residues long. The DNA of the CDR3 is TGCGCCAGCAGCTTGGGGGGACCAGGAGCTTTCTTT. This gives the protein CASSLGGPGAFF.

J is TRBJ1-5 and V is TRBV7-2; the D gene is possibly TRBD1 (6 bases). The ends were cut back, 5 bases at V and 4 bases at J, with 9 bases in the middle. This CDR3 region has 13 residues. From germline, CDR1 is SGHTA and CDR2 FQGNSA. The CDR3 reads CASSGQLNQPQHF. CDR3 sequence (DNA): TGTGCCAGCAGCGGACAGCTGAATCAGCCCCAGCATTTT.

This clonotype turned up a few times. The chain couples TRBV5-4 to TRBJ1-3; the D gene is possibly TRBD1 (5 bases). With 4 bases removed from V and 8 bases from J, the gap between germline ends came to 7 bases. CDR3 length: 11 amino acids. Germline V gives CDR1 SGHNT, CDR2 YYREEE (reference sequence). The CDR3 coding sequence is TGTGCCAGCAGCCAGGGCCACACCATATATTTT. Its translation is CASSQGHTIYF.

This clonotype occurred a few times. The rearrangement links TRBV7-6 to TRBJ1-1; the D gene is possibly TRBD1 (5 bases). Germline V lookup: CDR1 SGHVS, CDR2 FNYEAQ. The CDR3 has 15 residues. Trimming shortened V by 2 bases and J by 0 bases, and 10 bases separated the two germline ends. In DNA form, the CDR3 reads TGTGCCAGCAGCTTACAGGGCGAGGTGAACACTGAAGCTTTCTTT. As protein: CASSLQGEVNTEAFF.

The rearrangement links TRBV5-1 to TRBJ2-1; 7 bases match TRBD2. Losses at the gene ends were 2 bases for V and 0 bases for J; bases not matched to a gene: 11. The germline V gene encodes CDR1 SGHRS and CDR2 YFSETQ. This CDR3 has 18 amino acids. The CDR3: CASSLMTLAASSYNEQFF. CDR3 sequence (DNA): TGCGCCAGCAGCTTAATGACCCTAGCGGCAAGCTCCTACAATGAGCAGTTCTTC.

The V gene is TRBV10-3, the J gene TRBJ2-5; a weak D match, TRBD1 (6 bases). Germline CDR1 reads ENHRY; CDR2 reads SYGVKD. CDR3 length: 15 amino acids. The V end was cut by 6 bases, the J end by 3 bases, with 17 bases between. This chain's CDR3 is CAIRPDRDTKETQYF. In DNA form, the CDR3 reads TGTGCCATCAGGCCAGACCGGGACACCAAAGAGACCCAGTACTTC.

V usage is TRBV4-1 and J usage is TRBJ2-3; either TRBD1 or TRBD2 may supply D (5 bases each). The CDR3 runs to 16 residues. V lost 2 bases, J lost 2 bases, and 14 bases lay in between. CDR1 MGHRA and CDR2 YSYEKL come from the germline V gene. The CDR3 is CASSQLPGTVTDTQYF. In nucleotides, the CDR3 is TGCGCCAGCAGCCAACTCCCCGGGACGGTCACAGATACGCAGTATTTT.

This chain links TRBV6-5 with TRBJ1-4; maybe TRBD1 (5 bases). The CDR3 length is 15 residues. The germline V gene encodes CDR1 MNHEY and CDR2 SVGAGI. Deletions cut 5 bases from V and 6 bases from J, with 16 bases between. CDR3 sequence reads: CASSRQGLSDEKLFF. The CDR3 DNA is TGTGCCAGCAGTCGGCAGGGACTTTCGGATGAAAAACTGTTTTTT.

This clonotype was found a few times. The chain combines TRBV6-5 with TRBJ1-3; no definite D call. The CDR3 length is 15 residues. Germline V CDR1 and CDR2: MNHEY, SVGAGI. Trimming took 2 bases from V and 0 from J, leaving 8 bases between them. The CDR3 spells CASSYARTSGNTIYF. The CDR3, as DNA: TGTGCCAGCAGTTACGCCCGGACCTCTGGAAACACCATATATTTT.